This TCR beta chain was recorded in a study of T-cell memory formation after mild COVID-19. Study results and caveats: Pre-infection memory harbored some responding clones, suggesting cross-reactive memory joined.

The CDR3 totals 18 residues. After removal of 3 bases from V and 5 bases from J, the junction contained 16 bases not matched to a gene. This clonotype turned up a few times. Its antigen is unidentified. TCRdb re-derived calls from the 5' RACE reads in MiXCR, one entry per CDR3 protein. The sample contains hundreds of thousands of distinct CDR3 sequences, roughly 18% of which appear only once. The chain employs TRBV12-3 or TRBV12-4 and TRBJ2-3, with 8 positions matching TRBD2. Source material: PBMCs or a T cell subset sorted from them (not recorded which). This clonotype was obtained from a man aged 18-30 years who had mild COVID-19 (a few samples of this study predate the infection). Cell type and time point are not known. The CDR3 spells CASSFRLRRGVDRDTQYF. CDR3 sequence (DNA): TGTGCCAGCAGTTTCCGACTACGGCGGGGGGTCGACAGAGATACGCAGTATTTT.